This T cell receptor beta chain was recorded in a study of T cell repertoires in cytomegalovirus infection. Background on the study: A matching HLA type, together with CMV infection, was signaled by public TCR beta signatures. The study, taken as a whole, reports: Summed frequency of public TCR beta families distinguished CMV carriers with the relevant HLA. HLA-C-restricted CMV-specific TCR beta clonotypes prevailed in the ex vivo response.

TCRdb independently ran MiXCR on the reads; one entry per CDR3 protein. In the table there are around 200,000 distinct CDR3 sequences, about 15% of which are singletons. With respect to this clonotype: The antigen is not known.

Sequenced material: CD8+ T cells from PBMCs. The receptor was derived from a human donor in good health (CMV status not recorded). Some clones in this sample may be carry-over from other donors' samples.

The CDR3: CASSIVGRGNVIGYEQYF. DNA of the CDR3: TGTGCCAGTAGTATAGTGGGCAGGGGGAATGTGATCGGCTACGAGCAGTACTTC. The chain recombines TRBV19 with TRBJ2-7, with 7 bases matching TRBD1. Germline-derived CDR1 and CDR2 are LNHDA and SQIVND (reference sequence). V was pared by 1 base and J by 3 bases, with 15 bases of the junction left unmatched. The CDR3 contains 18 residues.